Listed here are 18 T cell receptor beta chains from one sample, sequenced in a study of shared clonotypes between healthy human individuals. Data came from immunoSEQ multiplex PCR; TCRdb stores just in-frame clones and leaves some out. The table includes about 710,000 clones, approximately 72% detected once. Material: memory CD4+ T cells sorted from blood. Subset noted: CD45RA-negative fraction. The receptors come from a woman aged 25-40 years in good health.

The chain is built from TRBV7-8 and TRBJ2-5; possibly TRBD1 for D (6 bases). Germline CDR1 reads SGHVS; CDR2 reads FQNEAQ. CDR3 length: 16 residues. Trimming cost V 4 bases and J 2 bases, with 17 bases left between them. This chain's CDR3 is CASSSKQGIIQETQYF. CDR3 bases: TGTGCCAGCAGCTCGAAACAGGGTATAATTCAAGAGACCCAGTACTTC.

The CDR3 bases are TGTGCCAGCAGCATAGGACAGGGACAGGGGATTCGAAACACCATATATTTT. Protein: CASSIGQGQGIRNTIYF. The rearrangement links TRBV11-2 to TRBJ1-3, with 10 nucleotides matching TRBD1. This CDR3 has 17 residues. In germline, CDR1 is SGHAT, CDR2 FQNNGV. With V trimmed by 5 bases and J by 5 bases, 12 bases remained unmatched.

The CDR3: CASSPADRVGINEQFF. The CDR3, as DNA: TGTGCCAGCAGTCCCGCGGACAGGGTGGGGATCAATGAGCAGTTCTTC. The rearrangement joins TRBV25-1 to TRBJ2-1, with TRBD1 matching over 8 bases. With V trimmed by 5 bases and J by 6 bases, 12 bases remained unmatched. The CDR3 totals 16 residues. Germline V gives CDR1 MGHDK, CDR2 SYGVNS.

V usage is TRBV7-2 and J usage is TRBJ1-4; unclear D gene. From germline, CDR1 is SGHTA and CDR2 FQGNSA. Trimming stripped 3 bases from V and 0 bases from J, with 11 bases between. This CDR3 comprises 16 residues. CDR3 sequence reads: CASSLTAMATNEKLFF. CDR3 nucleotides: TGTGCCAGCAGCTTGACGGCGATGGCAACTAATGAAAAACTGTTTTTT.

The chain carries TRBV6-1 and TRBJ2-1; 8 nucleotides align to TRBD1. Germline V gives CDR1 MNHNS, CDR2 SASEGT. The V segment lost 5 bases and the J segment 4 bases; nucleotides outside the gene matches: 4. This CDR3 has 14 amino acids. The CDR3 reads CASSYTGGYNEQFF. The DNA of the CDR3 is TGTGCCAGCAGTTATACAGGGGGTTACAATGAGCAGTTCTTC.

The V gene is TRBV6-1, the J gene TRBJ2-6; 9 bases are a match to TRBD1. With 4 bases clipped from V and 0 bases from J, the junction kept 7 bases outside the gene matches. The CDR3 extends over 18 amino acids. Germline V gene lookup returns CDR1 MNHNS and CDR2 SASEGT. For the CDR3, the DNA is TGTGCCAGCAGTGGGGGGACAGGGAGCAGCTCTGGGGCCAACGTCCTGACTTTC. It specifies CASSGGTGSSSGANVLTF.

This chain uses TRBV6-5 with TRBJ1-4; 9 bases are shared with TRBD1. The CDR3 is 14 amino acids. Germline assignment: CDR1 MNHEY and CDR2 SVGAGI. The trim removed 4 bases at V and 6 bases at J, leaving 3 bases unmatched. The CDR3 is CASSSGQGYEKLFF. DNA of the CDR3: TGTGCCAGCAGTTCGGGACAGGGCTATGAAAAACTGTTTTTT.

This clone was seen a handful of times. The chain combines TRBV19 with TRBJ1-5, with TRBD1 as a possible D gene (5 bases). The CDR3 totals 17 residues. Trimming shortened V by 2 bases and J by 0 bases, and 14 bases separated the two germline ends. In germline, CDR1 is LNHDA, CDR2 SQIVND (reference sequence). The CDR3 DNA reads as TGTGCCAGTAGTATAAGGGGCAGACTGTATAGCAATCAGCCCCAGCATTTT. It yields the protein CASSIRGRLYSNQPQHF.

The gene calls are TRBV10-3 and TRBJ2-7; D call uncertain. The length of the CDR3 is 15 residues. The V and J ends lost 3 bases and 3 bases respectively, with 15 bases between them. The germline V gene has CDR1 ENHRY and CDR2 SYGVKD. Written as DNA, the CDR3 is TGTGCCATCAGTGATTGGCAGGTGGGAAACTACGAGCAGTACTTC. It encodes CAISDWQVGNYEQYF.

This clone occurred many times. The CDR3 protein is CAIRASETQYF. In DNA form, the CDR3 reads TGTGCCATCAGGGCAAGTGAGACCCAGTACTTC. J is TRBJ2-5 and V is TRBV10-3, with D unresolved. V lost 6 bases and J lost 5, with 7 bases in between. Per germline, CDR1 ENHRY and CDR2 SYGVKD. CDR3 length: 11 residues.

J is TRBJ2-2 and V is TRBV2; TRBD1 agrees at 8 bases. J gave up 7 bases and V 4 bases, and 5 bases lay outside the gene matches. CDR1 and CDR2 from the germline V gene are SNHLY and FYNNEI. This CDR3 is 14 amino acids long. CDR3 loop: CASSGSGGGGELFF. DNA of the CDR3: TGTGCCAGCAGTGGGTCAGGGGGCGGCGGGGAGCTGTTTTTT. The full variable domain, its missing parts supplied by reference TRBV2 and TRBJ2-2, is EPEVTQTPSHQVTQMGQEVILRCVPISNHLYFYWYRQILGQKVEFLVSFYNNEISEKSEIFDDQFSVERPDGSNFTLKIRSTKLEDSAMYFCASSGSGGGGELFFGEGSRLTVL.

The genes are TRBV5-6 and TRBJ2-5; D is undetermined. The CDR3 loop spans 14 amino acids. Per the germline V gene, CDR1 is SGHDT and CDR2 is YYEEEE. The ends were cut back, 3 bases at V and 3 bases at J, with 12 bases in the middle. The DNA of the CDR3 is TGTGCCAGCAGCTCTCGGACGGTGAAAGAGACCCAGTACTTC. Translated, it gives CASSSRTVKETQYF.

Notes on this clone: The same CDR3 is also encoded by other DNA sequences in this sample. This chain connects TRBV9 to TRBJ2-3; 11 bases match TRBD2. After removal of 7 bases from V and 4 bases from J, the junction contained 5 bases not matched to a gene. Germline loops: CDR1 SGDLS, CDR2 YYNGEE. CDR3 length: 14 residues. The CDR3 is CASSLAGGSDTQYF. CDR3 in DNA: TGTGCCAGCTCCCTAGCGGGAGGATCAGATACGCAGTATTTT. The entire variable domain, with the rest obtained from reference TRBV9 and TRBJ2-3, is as follows: DSGVTQTPKHLITATGQRVTLRCSPRSGDLSVYWYQQSLDQGLQFLIQYYNGEERAKGNILERFSAQQFPDLHSELNLSSLELGDSALYFCASSLAGGSDTQYFGPGTRLTVL.

The V and J genes are TRBV25-1 and TRBJ2-1; D remains ambiguous. The CDR3 has 15 residues. Deletions cut 4 bases from V and 0 bases from J, with 10 bases between. The germline CDR1 and CDR2 sequences are MGHDK and SYGVNS. Written as DNA, the CDR3 is TGTGCCAGCAGTGGAAGCCAGCTCTCCTACAATGAGCAGTTCTTC. It specifies CASSGSQLSYNEQFF. The whole variable domain, filled in from reference TRBV25-1 and TRBJ2-1, reads EADIYQTPRYLVIGTGKKITLECSQTMGHDKMYWYQQDPGMELHLIHYSYGVNSTEKGDLSSESTVSRIRTEHFPLTLESARPSHTSQYLCASSGSQLSYNEQFFGPGTRLTVL.

This clone was seen only once. The chain links TRBV27 to TRBJ2-3, with D tentatively TRBD1 (6 bases). Germline lookup yields CDR1 MNHEY and CDR2 SMNVEV (reference sequence). V shed 8 bases and J shed 8 bases, with 17 bases lying between them. This CDR3 comprises 13 residues. The CDR3 coding sequence is TGTGCCAGCGGACACAGGGTCCGGGCTACGCAGTATTTT. Encoded protein: CASGHRVRATQYF.

This clone was seen ten or more times. The rearrangement links TRBV5-1 to TRBJ2-1; 13 bases align to TRBD2. Trimming took 7 bases from V and 5 from J; bases not matched to a gene: 6. Germline loops: CDR1 SGHRS, CDR2 YFSETQ. The CDR3 sequence is 15 residues long. The CDR3 reads CASGRTSGGHNEQFF. DNA of the CDR3: TGCGCCAGCGGAAGGACTAGCGGGGGCCACAATGAGCAGTTCTTC.

The chain is built from TRBV2 and TRBJ2-5; D is possibly TRBD1 or TRBD2 (6 bases each). The CDR3 covers 14 residues. Trimming took 6 bases from V and 4 from J, leaving 15 bases between them. Germline V gene lookup returns CDR1 SNHLY and CDR2 FYNNEI. CDR3 in amino acids: CASREQGGGETQYF. DNA for the CDR3: TGTGCCAGCAGGGAACAGGGAGGCGGAGAGACCCAGTACTTC.

V gene TRBV9 combines with J gene TRBJ1-3; unclear D gene. The CDR3 is 14 residues long. V was shortened by 4 bases and J by 2 bases, with 10 bases between the two germline ends. CDR1 and CDR2 from the germline V gene are SGDLS and YYNGEE. The CDR3 is CASSSQLAGNTIYF. The DNA for the CDR3 is TGTGCCAGCAGCTCACAACTAGCTGGAAACACCATATATTTT.